Listed here is a single T cell receptor (beta chain). Data came from immunoSEQ multiplex PCR; TCRdb stores just in-frame clones and leaves some out. The table shows about 390,000 clones, with 70% to 90% occurring only once. This sample is part of a study of Ad26.COV2.S vaccination and SARS-CoV-2 variants. Treatment defined: about 20 received Ad26.COV2.S at low or high dose, single or two shots; about 5 received placebo; per-sample allocation not given. The investigators took samples on day 63 after the first vaccine or placebo injection. Sequencing used peripheral blood, obtained in a trial of Ad26.COV2.S vaccine versus placebo. This clonotype originated in a person between 18 and 60 years old who received the Ad26.COV2.S COVID-19 vaccine or a placebo.

For the CDR3, the DNA is TGCGCCAGCAGCAGGGACAACTACGAGCAGTACTTC. Translating gives CASSRDNYEQYF. V and J are TRBV5-1 and TRBJ2-7, with TRBD1 as a possible D gene (6 bases). The CDR3 consists of 12 residues. Per germline, CDR1 SGHRS and CDR2 YFSETQ. V lost 4 bases to trimming and J lost 3 bases, with 8 bases between them.